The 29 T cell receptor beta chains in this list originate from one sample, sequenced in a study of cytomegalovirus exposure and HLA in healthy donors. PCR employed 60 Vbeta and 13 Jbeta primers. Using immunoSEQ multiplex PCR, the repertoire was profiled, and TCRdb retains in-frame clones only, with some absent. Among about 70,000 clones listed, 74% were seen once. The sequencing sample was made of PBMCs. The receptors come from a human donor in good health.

CDR3 coding DNA: TGTGCCAGCAGCTTAGGGCGGGTAGATTACAATGAGCAGTTCTTC. It yields the protein CASSLGRVDYNEQFF. This rearrangement joins TRBV7-3 to TRBJ2-1, with D perhaps TRBD2 (5 bases). This CDR3 is built from 15 residues. Trimming shortened V by 2 bases and J by 4 bases, and 12 bases separated the two germline ends. Germline CDR1 reads SGHTA; CDR2 reads FQGTGA. Full variable domain (outside the CDR3, taken from reference TRBV7-3 and TRBJ2-1): GAGVSQTPSNKVTEKGKYVELRCDPISGHTALYWYRQSLGQGPEFLIYFQGTGAADDSGLPNDRFFAVRPEGSVSTLKIQRTERGDSAVYLCASSLGRVDYNEQFFGPGTRLTVL.

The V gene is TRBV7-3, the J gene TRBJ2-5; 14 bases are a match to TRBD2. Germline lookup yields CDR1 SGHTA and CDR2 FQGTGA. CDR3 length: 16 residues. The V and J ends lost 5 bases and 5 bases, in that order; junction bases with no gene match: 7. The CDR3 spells CASSPRTSGRRETQYF. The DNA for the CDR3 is TGTGCCAGCAGCCCCCGGACTAGCGGGAGGCGGGAGACCCAGTACTTC.

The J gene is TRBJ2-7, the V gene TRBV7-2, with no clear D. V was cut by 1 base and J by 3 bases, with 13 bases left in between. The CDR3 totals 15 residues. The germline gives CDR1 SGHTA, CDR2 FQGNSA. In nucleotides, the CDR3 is TGTGCCAGCAGCTTAGGAGCCACTATATACTACGAGCAGTACTTC. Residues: CASSLGATIYYEQYF.

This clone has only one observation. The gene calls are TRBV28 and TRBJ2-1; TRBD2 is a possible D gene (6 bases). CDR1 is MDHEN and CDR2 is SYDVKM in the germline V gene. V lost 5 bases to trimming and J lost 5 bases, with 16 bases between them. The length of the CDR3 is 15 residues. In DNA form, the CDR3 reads TGTGCCAGCAGTATCCCCGGGGCGGGACACAATGAGCAGTTCTTC. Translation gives CASSIPGAGHNEQFF.

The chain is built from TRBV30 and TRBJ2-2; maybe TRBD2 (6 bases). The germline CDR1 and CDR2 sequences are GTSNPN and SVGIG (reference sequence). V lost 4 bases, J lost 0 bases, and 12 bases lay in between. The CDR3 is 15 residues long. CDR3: CAWNWGDTNTGELFF. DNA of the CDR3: TGTGCCTGGAATTGGGGGGATACGAACACCGGGGAGCTGTTTTTT.

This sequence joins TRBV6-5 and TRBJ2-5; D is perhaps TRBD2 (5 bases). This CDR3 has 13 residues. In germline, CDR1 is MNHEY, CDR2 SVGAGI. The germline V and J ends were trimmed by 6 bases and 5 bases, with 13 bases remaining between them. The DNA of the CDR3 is TGTGCCAGCAGCACGAGGGTGTACGAGACCCAGTACTTC. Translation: CASSTRVYETQYF.

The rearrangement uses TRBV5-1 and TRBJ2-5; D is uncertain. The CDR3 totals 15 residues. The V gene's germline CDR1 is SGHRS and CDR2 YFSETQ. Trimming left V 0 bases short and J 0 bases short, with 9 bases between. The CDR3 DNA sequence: TGCGCCAGCAGCTTGGTCTCCGAGTACCAAGAGACCCAGTACTTC. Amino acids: CASSLVSEYQETQYF. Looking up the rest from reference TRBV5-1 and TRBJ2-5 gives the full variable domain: KAGVTQTPRYLIKTRGQQVTLSCSPISGHRSVSWYQQTPGQGLQFLFEYFSETQRNKGNFPGRFSGRQFSNSRSEMNVSTLELGDSALYLCASSLVSEYQETQYFGPGTRLLVL.

The CDR3 protein is CSVEGVDSSTHGYTF. CDR3 nucleotides: TGCAGCGTTGAAGGGGTGGACTCCTCGACTCATGGCTACACCTTC. This chain joins TRBV29-1 and TRBJ1-2, with no clear D. CDR1 and CDR2 (germline): SQVTM, ANQGSEA. Between the trimmed V and J ends, which lost 1 base and 6 bases, there was a span of 18 bases. This CDR3 region has 15 residues.

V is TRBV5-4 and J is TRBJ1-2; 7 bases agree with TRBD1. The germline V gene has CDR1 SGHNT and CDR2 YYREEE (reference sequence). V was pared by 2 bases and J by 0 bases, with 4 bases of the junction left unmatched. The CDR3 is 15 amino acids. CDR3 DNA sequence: TGTGCCAGCAGCTTTGGGACAGCCGCTAACTATGGCTACACCTTC. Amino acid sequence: CASSFGTAANYGYTF. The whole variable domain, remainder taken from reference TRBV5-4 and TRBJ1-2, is ETGVTQSPTHLIKTRGQQVTLRCSSQSGHNTVSWYQQALGQGPQFIFQYYREEENGRGNFPPRFSGLQFPNYSSELNVNALELDDSALYLCASSFGTAANYGYTFGSGTRLTVV.

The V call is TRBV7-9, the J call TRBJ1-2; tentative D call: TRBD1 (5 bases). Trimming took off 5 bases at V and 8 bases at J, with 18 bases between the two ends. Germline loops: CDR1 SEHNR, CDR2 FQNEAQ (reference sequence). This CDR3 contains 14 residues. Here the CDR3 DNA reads TGTGCCAGCAGCGGCGGGACCCAGGAGGTCGGCTACACCTTC. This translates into CASSGGTQEVGYTF.

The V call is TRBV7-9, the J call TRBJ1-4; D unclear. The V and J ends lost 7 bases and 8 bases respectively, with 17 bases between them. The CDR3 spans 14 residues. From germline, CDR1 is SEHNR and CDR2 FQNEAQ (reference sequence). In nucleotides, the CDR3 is TGTGCCAGCAAATTTGTGAGCACGGAGGAAAAACTGTTTTTT. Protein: CASKFVSTEEKLFF.

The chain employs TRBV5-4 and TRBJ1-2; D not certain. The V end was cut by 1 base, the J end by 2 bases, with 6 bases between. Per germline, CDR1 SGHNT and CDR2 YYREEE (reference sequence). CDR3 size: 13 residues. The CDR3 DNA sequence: TGTGCCAGCAGCTTGATATCGAACTATGGCTACACCTTC. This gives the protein CASSLISNYGYTF.

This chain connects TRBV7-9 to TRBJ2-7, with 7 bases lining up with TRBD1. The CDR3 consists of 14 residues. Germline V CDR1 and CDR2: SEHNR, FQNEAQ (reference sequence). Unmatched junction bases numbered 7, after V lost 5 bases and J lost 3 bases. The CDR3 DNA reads TGTGCCAGCAGCGGTGAGGACAGGCTCTACGAGCAGTACTTC. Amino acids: CASSGEDRLYEQYF.

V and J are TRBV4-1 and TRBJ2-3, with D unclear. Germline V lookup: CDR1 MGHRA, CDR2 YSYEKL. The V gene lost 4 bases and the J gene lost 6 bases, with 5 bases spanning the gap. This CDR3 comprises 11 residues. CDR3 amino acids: CASSRADTQYF. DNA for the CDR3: TGCGCCAGCAGCCGGGCGGATACGCAGTATTTT.

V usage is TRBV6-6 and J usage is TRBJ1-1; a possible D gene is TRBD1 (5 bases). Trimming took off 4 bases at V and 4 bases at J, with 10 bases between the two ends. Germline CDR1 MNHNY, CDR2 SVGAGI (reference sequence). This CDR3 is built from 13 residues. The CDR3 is CASSFGGSTEAFF. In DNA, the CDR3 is TGTGCCAGCAGTTTCGGGGGGAGCACTGAAGCTTTCTTT.

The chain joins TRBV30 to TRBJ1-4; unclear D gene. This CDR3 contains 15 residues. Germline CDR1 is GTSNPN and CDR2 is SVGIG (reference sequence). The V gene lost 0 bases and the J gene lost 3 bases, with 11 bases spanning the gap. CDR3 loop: CAWSVLRRANEKLFF. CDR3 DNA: TGTGCCTGGAGTGTACTTAGGAGGGCTAATGAAAAACTGTTTTTT.

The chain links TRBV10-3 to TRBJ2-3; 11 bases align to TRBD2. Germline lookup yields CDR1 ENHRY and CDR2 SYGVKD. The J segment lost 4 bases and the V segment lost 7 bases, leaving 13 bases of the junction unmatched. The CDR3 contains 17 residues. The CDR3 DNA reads TGTGCCATCAAAGGGGGTTTGTCTAGCGGGAGGTCAGATACGCAGTATTTT. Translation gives CAIKGGLSSGRSDTQYF.

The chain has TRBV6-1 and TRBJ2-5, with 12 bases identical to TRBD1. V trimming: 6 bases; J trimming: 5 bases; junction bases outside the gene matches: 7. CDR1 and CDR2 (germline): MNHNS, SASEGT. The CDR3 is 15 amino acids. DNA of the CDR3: TGTGCCAGCAGCCCCGGGACAGGGGGCGCGGAGACCCAGTACTTC. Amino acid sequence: CASSPGTGGAETQYF.

The CDR3 nucleotides are TGTGCAAGTCGCTTAGCCCTCCGGCGGGGCTACACCTTC. Protein: CASRLALRRGYTF. The rearrangement links TRBV12-2 to TRBJ1-2. TRBV12-2 constitutes a pseudogene. This CDR3 has 13 amino acids.

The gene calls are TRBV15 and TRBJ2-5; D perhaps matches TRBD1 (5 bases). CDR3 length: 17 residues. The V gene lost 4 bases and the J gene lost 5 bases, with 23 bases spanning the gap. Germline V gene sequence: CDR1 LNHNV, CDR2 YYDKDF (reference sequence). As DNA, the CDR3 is TGTGCCACCAGCATCCTCGCGTCGACAGACCTGGGGGAGACCCAGTACTTC. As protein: CATSILASTDLGETQYF.

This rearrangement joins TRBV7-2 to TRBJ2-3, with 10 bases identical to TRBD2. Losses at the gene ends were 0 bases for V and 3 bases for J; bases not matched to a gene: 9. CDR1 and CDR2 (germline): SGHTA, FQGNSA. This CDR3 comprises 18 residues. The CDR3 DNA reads TGTGCCAGCAGCTTAGCGTGGGTAGCGGGAGGTCTAACAGATACGCAGTATTTT. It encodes CASSLAWVAGGLTDTQYF.

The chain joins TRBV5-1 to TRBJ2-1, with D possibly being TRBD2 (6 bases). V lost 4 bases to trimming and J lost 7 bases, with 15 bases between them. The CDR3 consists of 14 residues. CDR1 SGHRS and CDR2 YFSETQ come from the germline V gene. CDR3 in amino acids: CASSPRGTPNEQFF. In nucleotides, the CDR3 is TGCGCCAGCAGCCCTCGGGGGACCCCGAATGAGCAGTTCTTC.

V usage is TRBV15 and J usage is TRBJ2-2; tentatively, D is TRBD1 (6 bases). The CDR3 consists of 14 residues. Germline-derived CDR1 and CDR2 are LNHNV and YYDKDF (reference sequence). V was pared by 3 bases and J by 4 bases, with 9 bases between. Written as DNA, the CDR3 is TGTGCCACCAGCAGGGGGGCCGGCACCGGGGAGCTGTTTTTT. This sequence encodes CATSRGAGTGELFF.

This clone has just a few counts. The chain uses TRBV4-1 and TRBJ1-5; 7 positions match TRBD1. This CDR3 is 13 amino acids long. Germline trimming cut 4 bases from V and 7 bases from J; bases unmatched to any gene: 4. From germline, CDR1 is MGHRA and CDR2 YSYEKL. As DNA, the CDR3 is TGCGCCAGCAGCCGACAGGGTGGACAGCCCCAGCATTTT. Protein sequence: CASSRQGGQPQHF.

The CDR3, as DNA: TGTGCCAGCAGCTTAGGACAGGGGGCGCGAGGAAAACTGTTTTTT. Translation gives CASSLGQGARGKLFF. The V call is TRBV6-5, the J call TRBJ1-4; 11 nucleotides line up with TRBD1. The trim removed 6 bases at V and 10 bases at J, leaving 10 bases unmatched. Germline V gene sequence: CDR1 MNHEY, CDR2 SVGAGI. The CDR3 contains 15 residues.

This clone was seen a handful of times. The CDR3: CAISESGGYGYTF. In nucleotides, the CDR3 is TGTGCCATCAGTGAGTCTGGAGGCTATGGCTACACCTTC. V and J are TRBV10-3 and TRBJ1-2; no definite D call. The CDR3 has 13 residues. Between the trimmed V and J ends, which lost 0 bases and 4 bases, there was a span of 6 bases. Germline V lookup: CDR1 ENHRY, CDR2 SYGVKD.

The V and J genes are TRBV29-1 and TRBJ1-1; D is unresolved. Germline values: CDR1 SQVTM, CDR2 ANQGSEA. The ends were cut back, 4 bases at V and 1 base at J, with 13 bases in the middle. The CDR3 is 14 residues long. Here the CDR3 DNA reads TGCAGCGTTGCGCAGGTCAACAAGAACACTGAAGCTTTCTTT. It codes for CSVAQVNKNTEAFF. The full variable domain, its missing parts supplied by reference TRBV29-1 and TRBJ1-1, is SAVISQKPSRDICQRGTSLTIQCQVDSQVTMMFWYRQQPGQSLTLIATANQGSEATYESGFVIDKFPISRPNLTFSTLTVSNMSPEDSSIYLCSVAQVNKNTEAFFGQGTRLTVV.

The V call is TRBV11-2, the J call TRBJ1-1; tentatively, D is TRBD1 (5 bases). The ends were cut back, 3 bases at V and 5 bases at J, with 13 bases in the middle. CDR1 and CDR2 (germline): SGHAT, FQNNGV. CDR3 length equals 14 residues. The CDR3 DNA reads TGTGCCAGCAGCTTGGGCCTCCGGGGGACTGAAGCTTTCTTT. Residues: CASSLGLRGTEAFF.

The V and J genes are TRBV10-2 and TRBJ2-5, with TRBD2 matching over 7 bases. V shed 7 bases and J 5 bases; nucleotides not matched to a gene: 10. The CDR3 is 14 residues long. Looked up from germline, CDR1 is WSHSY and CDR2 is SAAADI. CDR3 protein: CASTVAGVMETQYF. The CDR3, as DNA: TGCGCCAGCACTGTTGCGGGAGTTATGGAGACCCAGTACTTC.